Each of the 14 T cell receptor beta chains below was sequenced from the same sample in a study of vaccination and CD4 T cells after COVID-19. These receptors have no known antigen. Once obtained from cultured CD4+ T cells, the DNA was sequenced using the Oncomine TCR Beta short-read assay. TCRdb analysed the PCR reads with MiXCR anew, one entry per CDR3 protein. This table has 11,000 to 15,000 distinct CDR3 sequences, about a third appearing once. The sample's treatment: roughly 10-day PBMC culture with coronavirus spike peptide pools or control peptides (ViraFEST assay). The sample was cultured CD4+ T cells from blood. These receptors all stem from a human donor with COVID-19.

The gene calls are TRBV20-1 and TRBJ2-5, with TRBD2 matching over 16 bases. V gave up 6 bases and J gave up 4 bases; unmatched junction bases: 8. CDR1 is DFQATT, CDR2 SNEGSKA, per germline (reference sequence). The CDR3 has 16 amino acids. The CDR3 DNA is TGCAGTGCGGGACTAGCGGGGGGGCCATCTTCAGAGACCCAGTACTTC. It codes for CSAGLAGGPSSETQYF.

The chain uses TRBV12-3 or TRBV12-4 and TRBJ2-1; D may match TRBD1 or TRBD2 (7 bases each). The CDR3 length is 17 residues. V was cut by 5 bases and J by 6 bases, with 23 bases left in between. The DNA for the CDR3 is TGTGCCAGCAGTGATACCTACAGCTCCAGGGGGGGCAATGAGCAGTTCTTC. This translates into CASSDTYSSRGGNEQFF.

J is TRBJ1-2 and V is TRBV29-1, with 11 bases aligning to TRBD1. The CDR3 totals 13 residues. After removal of 6 bases from V and 8 bases from J, the junction contained 8 bases not matched to a gene. In germline, CDR1 is SQVTM, CDR2 ANQGSEA. CDR3 loop: CSVVGQGASGYTF. The CDR3, as DNA: TGCAGCGTCGTCGGACAGGGGGCGTCAGGCTACACCTTC.

The chain carries TRBV28 and TRBJ2-3; tentatively, D is TRBD2 (6 bases). Germline CDR1 is MDHEN and CDR2 is SYDVKM. The V and J ends lost 10 bases and 7 bases respectively, with 27 bases between them. The CDR3 runs 16 residues. The CDR3 sequence is CATISAGSQVLNTQYF. DNA for the CDR3: TGTGCCACCATAAGCGCGGGAAGCCAGGTTCTTAATACGCAGTATTTT.

This chain joins TRBV6-1 and TRBJ1-3; D remains ambiguous. The CDR3 loop spans 16 amino acids. Germline V gene sequence: CDR1 MNHNS, CDR2 SASEGT. V was shortened by 4 bases and J by 0 bases, with 13 bases between the two germline ends. The CDR3 DNA follows: TGTGCCAGCAGTGCAGGATCCTTAGCCTCTGGAAACACCATATATTTT. Translating gives CASSAGSLASGNTIYF.

The V gene is TRBV20-1, the J gene TRBJ1-5; weak D call: TRBD1 (5 bases). The CDR3 consists of 15 residues. V dropped 4 bases and J dropped 2 bases, with 15 bases sitting between them. Germline V CDR1 and CDR2: DFQATT, SNEGSKA (reference sequence). DNA of the CDR3: TGCAGTGCTACATCGGGGGGTGTGGGCAATCAGCCCCAGCATTTT. Its protein is CSATSGGVGNQPQHF.

This clonotype was found a few times. This chain uses TRBV7-2 with TRBJ2-3; D remains ambiguous. CDR3 size: 13 residues. Trimming left V 5 bases short and J 10 bases short, with 16 bases between. Germline V lookup: CDR1 SGHTA, CDR2 FQGNSA. The CDR3 here is CASSPTEFSAQYF. The DNA of the CDR3 is TGTGCCAGCAGCCCAACGGAGTTTTCTGCGCAGTATTTT. Looking up the rest from reference TRBV7-2 and TRBJ2-3 gives the full variable domain: GAGVSQSPSNKVTEKGKDVELRCDPISGHTALYWYRQSLGQGLEFLIYFQGNSAPDKSGLPSDRFSAERTGGSVSTLTIQRTQQEDSAVYLCASSPTEFSAQYFGPGTRLTVL.

The chain uses TRBV28 and TRBJ1-5; 9 positions agree with TRBD1. Germline CDR1 MDHEN, CDR2 SYDVKM. CDR3 length: 15 residues. The J segment lost 7 bases and the V segment lost 6 bases, leaving 10 bases of the junction unmatched. The CDR3 DNA reads as TGTGCCAGCAGCAGGAGGACAGGGGATCGACAGCCCCAGCATTTT. It encodes CASSRRTGDRQPQHF.

The chain recombines TRBV2 with TRBJ2-1; 8 bases line up with TRBD2. The V gene end was trimmed by 2 bases and the J gene end by 3 bases; junction bases not matched to a gene: 6. CDR3 length: 16 amino acids. CDR1 SNHLY and CDR2 FYNNEI come from the germline V gene. The CDR3 protein is CASSESSSGFYNEQFF. Here the CDR3 DNA reads TGTGCCAGCAGTGAATCGTCTAGCGGGTTCTACAATGAGCAGTTCTTC.

A few counts support this clonotype. This chain uses TRBV7-9 with TRBJ1-5, with 7 bases fitting TRBD1. This CDR3 is built from 15 residues. V lost 4 bases to trimming and J lost 0 bases; unmatched junction nucleotides: 3. The germline V gene encodes CDR1 SEHNR and CDR2 FQNEAQ (reference sequence). CDR3 sequence (DNA): TGTGCCAGCAGCTCCAGGGGGGATAGCAATCAGCCCCAGCATTTT. This translates into CASSSRGDSNQPQHF.

This clonotype appeared a few times. The chain joins TRBV20-1 to TRBJ2-7; no definite D call. This CDR3 region has 13 residues. Trimming took off 2 bases at V and 4 bases at J, with 12 bases between the two ends. CDR1 and CDR2 (germline): DFQATT, SNEGSKA (reference sequence). The CDR3 nucleotides are TGCAGTGCTAGAAAGGGCACCACATACGAGCAGTACTTC. Amino acids: CSARKGTTYEQYF.

The gene calls are TRBV20-1 and TRBJ2-3; 9 positions match TRBD2. Per the germline V gene, CDR1 is DFQATT and CDR2 is SNEGSKA (reference sequence). The CDR3 is 17 amino acids. Written as DNA, the CDR3 is TGCAGCCAAGGAGGGGCGGGGGGGCGAGTTAGTACAGATACGCAGTATTTT. It codes for CSQGGAGGRVSTDTQYF.

The chain joins TRBV5-4 to TRBJ2-2, with 9 bases lining up with TRBD1. Germline values: CDR1 SGHNT, CDR2 YYREEE (reference sequence). The CDR3 sequence is 16 residues long. V trimming: 0 bases; J trimming: 6 bases; junction bases outside the gene matches: 6. This CDR3 reads CASSLVGQGSPGELFF. In DNA, the CDR3 is TGTGCCAGCAGCTTGGTTGGACAGGGGTCACCCGGGGAGCTGTTTTTT.

This clonotype was recorded a few times. This rearrangement joins TRBV7-6 to TRBJ2-5; maybe TRBD1 (6 bases). CDR3 size: 15 residues. The germline gives CDR1 SGHVS, CDR2 FNYEAQ. Trimming cost V 5 bases and J 2 bases, with 15 bases left between them. CDR3 sequence reads: CASSPTWTEQETQYF. The CDR3 DNA follows: TGTGCCAGCAGCCCTACCTGGACAGAACAAGAGACCCAGTACTTC.